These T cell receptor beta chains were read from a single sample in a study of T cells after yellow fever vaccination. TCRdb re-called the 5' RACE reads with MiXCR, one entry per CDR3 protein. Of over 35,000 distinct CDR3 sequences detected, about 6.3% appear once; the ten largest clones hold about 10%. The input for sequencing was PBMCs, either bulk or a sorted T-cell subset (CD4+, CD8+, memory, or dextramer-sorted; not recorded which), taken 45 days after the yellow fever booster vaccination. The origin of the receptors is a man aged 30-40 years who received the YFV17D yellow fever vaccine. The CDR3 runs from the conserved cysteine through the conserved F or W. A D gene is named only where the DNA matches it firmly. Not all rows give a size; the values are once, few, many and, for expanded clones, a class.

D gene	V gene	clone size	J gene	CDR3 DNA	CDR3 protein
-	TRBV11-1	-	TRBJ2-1	TGTGCCAGTTTAGAAGCGGGCCTTTACAATGCGCAGTTCTTC	CASLEAGLYNAQFF
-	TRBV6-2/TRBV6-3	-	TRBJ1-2	TGTGCCAGCAGAAGACTCGGGACGGACTATGGCTACACCTTC	CASRRLGTDYGYTF
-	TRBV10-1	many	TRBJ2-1	TGCGCCAGCAGTGACGGACTGCGCGGCAATGAGCAGTTCTTC	CASSDGLRGNEQFF
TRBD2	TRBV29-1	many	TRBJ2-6	TGCAGCGTATCAGCGGGGTCCTCTGGGGCCAACGTCCTGACTTTC	CSVSAGSSGANVLTF
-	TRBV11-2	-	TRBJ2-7	TGTGCCAGCAGCTTACGGGGCACCACCTACGAGCAGTACTTC	CASSLRGTTYEQYF
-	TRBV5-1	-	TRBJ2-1	TGCGCCAGCAGCTTGACGGGACAAGGAGGTGAGCAGTTCTTC	CASSLTGQGGEQFF
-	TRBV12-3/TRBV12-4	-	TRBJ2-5	TGTGCCAGCAGTCCCGGTCCCAAGGAGACCCAGTACTTC	CASSPGPKETQYF
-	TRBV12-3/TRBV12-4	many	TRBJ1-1	TGTGCCAGCAGTTATCAAGTCCTGAACACTGAAGCTTTCTTT	CASSYQVLNTEAFF
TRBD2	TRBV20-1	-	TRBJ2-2	TGCAGTGCTAAACGACTAGCGAGGAACACCGGGGAGCTGTATTTT	CSAKRLARNTGELYF
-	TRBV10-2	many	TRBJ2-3	TGCGCCAGCAGTATGCTCACAGATACGCAGTATTTT	CASSMLTDTQYF
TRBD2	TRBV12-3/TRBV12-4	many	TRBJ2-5	TGTGCCAGCAGTTTCGGAGCGGGAGTGGTGGGGGAGACCCAGTACTTC	CASSFGAGVVGETQYF
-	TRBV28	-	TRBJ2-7	TGTGCCAGCAGTTTAGGGGGGAATTCCTACGAGCAGTACTTC	CASSLGGNSYEQYF
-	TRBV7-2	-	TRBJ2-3	TGTGCCAGCAGCTTTCAAGGGGCAGATACGCAGTATTTT	CASSFQGADTQYF
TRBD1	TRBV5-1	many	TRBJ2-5	TGCGCCAGCAGCGCGTCTTCACCGGGACAGGGAAAGCCCCAAGAGACCCAGTACTTC	CASSASSPGQGKPQETQYF
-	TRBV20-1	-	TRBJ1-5	TGCAGTGCTAGGTTGGGGCCTCTACAGCCCCAGCATTTT	CSARLGPLQPQHF
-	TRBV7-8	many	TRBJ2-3	TGTGCCAGCAGCTTGTCGGGGGCTAGCGGCGATACGCAGTATTTT	CASSLSGASGDTQYF
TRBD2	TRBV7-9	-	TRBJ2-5	TGTGCCAGCAGACTTTCGGGAGTAGCGGGAGCCCGGGAGACCCAGTACTTC	CASRLSGVAGARETQYF
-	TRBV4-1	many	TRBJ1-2	TGCGCCAGCGTTGAGGGACCCCCGAACTATGGCTACACCTTC	CASVEGPPNYGYTF
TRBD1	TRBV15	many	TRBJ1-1	TGTGCCACCAGCAGTTCACAGGGGTTGAACACTGAAGCTTTCTTT	CATSSSQGLNTEAFF
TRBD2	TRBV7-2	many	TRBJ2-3	TGTGCCAGCCGGAGCGGGGGTAGCACAGATACGCAGTATTTT	CASRSGGSTDTQYF
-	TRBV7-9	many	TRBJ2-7	TGTGCCAGCGGAGAGAGCTACGAGCAGTACTTC	CASGESYEQYF
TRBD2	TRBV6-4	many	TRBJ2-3	TGTGCCAGCAGTGACCGCCCGGGACTAGCGGCAACAGATACGCAGTATTTT	CASSDRPGLAATDTQYF
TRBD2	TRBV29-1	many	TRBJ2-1	TGCAGCGTTGGGGGGGTCAGGGAGGGAGGGTCCCCAAATGAGCAGTTCTTC	CSVGGVREGGSPNEQFF
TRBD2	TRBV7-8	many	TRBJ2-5	TGTGCCAGCAGCTTAGTTAGCGGGAGTGAGACCCAGTACTTC	CASSLVSGSETQYF
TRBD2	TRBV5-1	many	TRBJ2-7	TGCGCCAGCAGCCCGGGGACTAGCGGGAGGGCCTACGAGCAGTACTTC	CASSPGTSGRAYEQYF
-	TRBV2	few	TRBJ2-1	TGTGCCAGCACCCCAGGGGTTGTCGATGAGCAGTTCTTC	CASTPGVVDEQFF
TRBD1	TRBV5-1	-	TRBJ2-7	TGCGCCAGCCGCCCCAATGACAGGGTTTCTCAGGTTGCGAACTACGAGCAGTACTTC	CASRPNDRVSQVANYEQYF
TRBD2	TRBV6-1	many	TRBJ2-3	TGTGCAGCCGCCCCTAGCGGGAAGGATACGCAGTATTTT	CAAAPSGKDTQYF
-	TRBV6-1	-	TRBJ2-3	TGTGCCAGCCGTCATGATACGCAGTATTTT	CASRHDTQYF
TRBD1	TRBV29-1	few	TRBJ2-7	TGCAGCGTGGACAGGCACGGAGAGGAGCAGTACTTC	CSVDRHGEEQYF
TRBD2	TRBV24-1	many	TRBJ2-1	TGTGCCACCAGTGCGGGAGGGTTGGTTGAGCAGTTCTTC	CATSAGGLVEQFF
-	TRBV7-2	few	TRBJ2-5	TGTGCCAGCAGCGCTCAAGAGACCCAGTACTTC	CASSAQETQYF
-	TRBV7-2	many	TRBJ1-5	TGTGCCAGCACCTCGGGGGTTCCGCAGCCCCAGCATTTT	CASTSGVPQPQHF
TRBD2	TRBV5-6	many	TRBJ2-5	TGTGCCAGCAGCCCTATGGGACTAGCGGCAACGTCGGCCCAGTACTTC	CASSPMGLAATSAQYF
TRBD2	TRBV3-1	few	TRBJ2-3	TGTGCCAGCAGCCGCTCTAGCGGGAGGGGCACAGATACGCAGTATTTT	CASSRSSGRGTDTQYF
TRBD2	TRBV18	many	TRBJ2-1	TGTGCCAGCTCACCATTAGCGGGAGATTGGAATGAGCAGTTCTTC	CASSPLAGDWNEQFF
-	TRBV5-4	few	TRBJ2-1	TGTGCCAGCAGCGGAGCGTCATCCTACAATGAGCAGTTCTTC	CASSGASSYNEQFF
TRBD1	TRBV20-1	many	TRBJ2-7	TGCAGTGCTAGGAATCCGGGACAGGGATTGGAGCAGTACTTC	CSARNPGQGLEQYF
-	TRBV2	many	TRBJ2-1	TGTGCCAGCAGTGGAGATTTTGGGAATCATGAGCAGTTCTTC	CASSGDFGNHEQFF
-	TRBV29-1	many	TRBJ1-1	TGCAGCGTTGGCCCCCTACACCTGAACACTGAAGCTTTCTTT	CSVGPLHLNTEAFF
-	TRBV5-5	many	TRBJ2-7	TGTGCCAGCAGATCCGGGACAAGCTCCTACGAGCAGTACTTC	CASRSGTSSYEQYF
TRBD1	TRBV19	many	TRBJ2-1	TGTGCCAGTAGTTTGACAGGGAATAATGAGCAGTTCTTC	CASSLTGNNEQFF
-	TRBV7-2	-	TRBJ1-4	TGTGCCAGCAGCTTGGGGGGGCTCGTTGAAAAACTGTTTTTT	CASSLGGLVEKLFF
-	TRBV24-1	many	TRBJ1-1	TGTGCCACCAGTGATTTTACGCAGTCGAGGAACACTGAAGCTTTCTTT	CATSDFTQSRNTEAFF
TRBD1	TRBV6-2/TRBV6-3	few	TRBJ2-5	TGTGCCAGCAGTCCTCCGGGACAGGGGATGGAGACCCAGTACTTC	CASSPPGQGMETQYF
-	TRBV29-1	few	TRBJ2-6	TGCAGCGTTGCTGGGCGCAACTCACACTCTGGGGCCAACGTCCTGACTTTC	CSVAGRNSHSGANVLTF
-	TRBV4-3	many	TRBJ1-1	TGCGCCAGCAGCCAAGCAGGACCGAACACTGAAGCTTTCTTT	CASSQAGPNTEAFF
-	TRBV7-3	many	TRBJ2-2	TGTGCCAGCAGCTCGGGCCTTAACACCGGGGAGCTGTTTTTT	CASSSGLNTGELFF
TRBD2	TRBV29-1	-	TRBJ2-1	TGCAGCGTGGCGGGACTAGCGGGAGAGTTGGCATTGTACAATGAGCAGTTCTTC	CSVAGLAGELALYNEQFF
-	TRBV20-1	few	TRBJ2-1	TGCAGTGCTGTTAGGAAGACCTCCTACAATGAGCAGTTCTTC	CSAVRKTSYNEQFF
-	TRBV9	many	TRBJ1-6	TGTGCCAGCAGCGTAGAGACATCGGGTAATTCACCCCTCCACTTT	CASSVETSGNSPLHF
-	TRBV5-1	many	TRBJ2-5	TGCGCCAGCAGGTTAACTAGAAGGGAGACCCAGTACTTC	CASRLTRRETQYF
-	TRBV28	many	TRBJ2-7	TGTGCCAGCAGTTCCATCCGACGAACAGGTTCCTACGAGCAGTACTTC	CASSSIRRTGSYEQYF
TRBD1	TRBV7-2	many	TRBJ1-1	TGTGCCAGCAGCTACCTAGGGGAGGGGAGGGGGCGTTCGGCTTTCTTT	CASSYLGEGRGRSAFF
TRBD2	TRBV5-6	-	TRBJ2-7	TGTGCCAGCAGCATAGGATCAGCGGGATTATACGAGCAGTACTTC	CASSIGSAGLYEQYF
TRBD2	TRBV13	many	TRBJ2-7	TGTGCCAGCAGCGCGCGCCTACTAGCGGGAGGTGCTGGTGAGCAGTACTTC	CASSARLLAGGAGEQYF
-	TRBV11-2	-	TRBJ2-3	TGTGCCAGCAGCTTAGAACCCGGGTTAACAGATACGCAGTATTTT	CASSLEPGLTDTQYF
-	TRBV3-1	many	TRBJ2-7	TGTGCCAGCAGCCAAGCTCAAGCAATACACGAGCAGTACTTC	CASSQAQAIHEQYF
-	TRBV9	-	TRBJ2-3	TGTGCCAGCAGCGTGGGCACAGATACGCAGTATTTT	CASSVGTDTQYF